Each of the 8 T cell receptor beta chains below was sequenced from the same sample in a study of cytomegalovirus exposure and HLA in healthy donors. The PCR used 60 Vbeta and 13 Jbeta primers. The data were produced by immunoSEQ multiplex PCR, yet TCRdb's version contains in-frame clones alone and is incomplete. The sample has 120,000 or so clones, 80% seen once. Sequencing was done on a sample of PBMCs. The receptors originated from a man aged 25-45 years in good health and CMV-seronegative.

This clone was counted once. The V call is TRBV13, the J call TRBJ2-7; 8 bases fit TRBD2. In germline, CDR1 is PRHDT, CDR2 FYEKMQ (reference sequence). J lost 4 bases, V lost 4 bases, and 12 bases had no gene match. The CDR3 contains 16 residues. The CDR3 DNA follows: TGTGCCAGCAGCTCCAACAACGGGGGGGCGGGGTACGAGCAGTACTTC. Protein product: CASSSNNGGAGYEQYF.

The chain recombines TRBV7-2 with TRBJ2-7, with D possibly being TRBD2 (5 bases). The CDR3 has 15 residues. V was trimmed by 1 base and J by 4 bases, leaving 14 bases between them. Germline CDR1 reads SGHTA; CDR2 reads FQGNSA. CDR3 coding DNA: TGTGCCAGCAGCTTAGGCAGGACGGAGGAGTACGAGCAGTACTTC. Its translation: CASSLGRTEEYEQYF.

On this clone: Different DNA sequences within this sample yield the same CDR3. The genes are TRBV27 and TRBJ2-5; D uncertain. The CDR3 length is 12 residues. The V end was cut by 0 bases, the J end by 5 bases, with 4 bases between. Germline CDR1 and CDR2: MNHEY and SMNVEV (reference sequence). CDR3 loop: CASSLSGETQYF. The CDR3 nucleotides read TGTGCCAGCAGTTTATCCGGGGAGACCCAGTACTTC.

The CDR3 here is CSADFPGPQHF. CDR3 bases: TGCAGTGCTGACTTCCCCGGGCCCCAGCATTTT. The gene calls are TRBV20-1 and TRBJ1-5, with D hard to call. CDR3 length: 11 residues. V gave up 5 bases and J gave up 9 bases, with 11 bases separating them. Germline assignment: CDR1 DFQATT and CDR2 SNEGSKA (reference sequence).

This rearrangement joins TRBV14 to TRBJ2-2; 12 positions agree with TRBD2. Germline V gives CDR1 SGHDN, CDR2 FVKESK. This CDR3 has 15 residues. V was pared by 4 bases and J by 6 bases, with 3 bases of the junction left unmatched. This chain's CDR3 is CASSPSGGASGELFF. For the CDR3, the DNA is TGTGCCAGCAGCCCTAGCGGGGGGGCGTCCGGGGAGCTGTTTTTT. Variable domain in full (rest from reference TRBV14 and TRBJ2-2): EAGVTQFPSHSVIEKGQTVTLRCDPISGHDNLYWYRRVMGKEIKFLLHFVKESKQDESGMPNNRFLAERTGGTYSTLKVQPAELEDSGVYFCASSPSGGASGELFFGEGSRLTVL.

The gene calls are TRBV7-8 and TRBJ1-1; TRBD1 matches 10 bases. This CDR3 comprises 16 residues. CDR1 and CDR2 from the germline V gene are SGHVS and FQNEAQ. J was trimmed by 2 bases and V by 1 base; bases with no gene match: 4. CDR3 amino acids: CASSLGQGAFNTEAFF. CDR3 coding DNA: TGTGCCAGCAGCTTAGGACAGGGGGCTTTCAACACTGAAGCTTTCTTT.

The chain joins TRBV7-8 to TRBJ2-6; TRBD2 is a possible D gene (5 bases). The CDR3 loop spans 15 amino acids. Trimming stripped 1 base from V and 9 bases from J, with 13 bases between. CDR1 and CDR2 from the germline V gene are SGHVS and FQNEAQ. CDR3 in amino acids: CASSLDPGWGNVLTF. For the CDR3, the DNA is TGTGCCAGCAGCTTAGATCCGGGGTGGGGCAACGTCCTGACTTTC.

This chain uses TRBV11-2 with TRBJ1-5; D ambiguous. V was pared by 0 bases and J by 0 bases, with 6 bases between. This CDR3 contains 15 residues. Germline V CDR1 and CDR2: SGHAT, FQNNGV. CDR3 amino acids: CASSLDSYSNQPQHF. The CDR3 DNA sequence: TGTGCCAGCAGCTTAGACTCCTATAGCAATCAGCCCCAGCATTTT.